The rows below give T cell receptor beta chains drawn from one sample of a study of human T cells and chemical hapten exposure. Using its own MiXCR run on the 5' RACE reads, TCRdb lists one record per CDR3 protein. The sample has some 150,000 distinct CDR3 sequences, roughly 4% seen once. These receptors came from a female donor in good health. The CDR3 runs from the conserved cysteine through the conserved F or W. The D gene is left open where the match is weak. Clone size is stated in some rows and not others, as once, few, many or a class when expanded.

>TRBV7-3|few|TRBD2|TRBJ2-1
CASHTSGGARYNEQFF
TGTGCCAGCCATACTAGCGGGGGGGCCCGGTACAATGAGCAGTTCTTC
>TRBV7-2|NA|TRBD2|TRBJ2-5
CASSMTSGEETQYF
TGTGCCAGCAGCATGACTAGCGGGGAAGAGACCCAGTACTTC
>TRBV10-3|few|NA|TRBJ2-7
CAIRPDGPYEQYF
TGTGCCATCAGGCCGGACGGACCCTACGAGCAGTACTTC
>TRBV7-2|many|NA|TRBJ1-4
CASSLAWGPMEKLFF
TGTGCCAGCAGCTTAGCATGGGGGCCTATGGAAAAACTGTTTTTT
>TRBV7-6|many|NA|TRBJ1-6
CASSLEAPSPLHF
TGTGCCAGCAGCTTAGAAGCACCTTCACCCCTCCACTTT
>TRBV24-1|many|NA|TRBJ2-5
CATSAVDASATQYF
TGTGCCACCAGTGCGGTGGACGCGTCGGCGACCCAGTACTTC
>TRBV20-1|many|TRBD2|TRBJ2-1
CSARDLAGGPDEQFF
TGCAGTGCTAGAGATTTAGCGGGGGGGCCCGATGAGCAGTTCTTC
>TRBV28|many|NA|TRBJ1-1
CASSAHQFEAFF
TGTGCCAGCAGTGCCCACCAGTTTGAAGCTTTCTTT
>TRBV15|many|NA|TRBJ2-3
CATSRRLASGPDTQYF
TGTGCCACCAGCAGGAGGCTAGCGTCAGGCCCAGATACGCAGTATTTT
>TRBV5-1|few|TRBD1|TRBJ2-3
CASSLGQGGTDTQYF
TGCGCCAGCAGCTTGGGACAGGGAGGCACAGATACGCAGTATTTT
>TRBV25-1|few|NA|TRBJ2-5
CASSEEGSGKETQYF
TGTGCCAGCAGTGAAGAGGGGTCGGGGAAAGAGACCCAGTACTTC
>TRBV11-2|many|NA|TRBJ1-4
CASSLAHQGENEKLFF
TGTGCCAGCAGTTTGGCCCACCAGGGAGAAAATGAAAAACTGTTTTTT
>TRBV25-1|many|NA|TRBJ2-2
CASSESGRTGELFF
TGTGCCAGCAGTGAATCTGGACGGACCGGGGAGCTGTTTTTT
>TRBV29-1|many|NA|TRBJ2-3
CSVAGDNESPDTQYF
TGCAGCGTGGCCGGGGACAACGAATCCCCAGATACGCAGTATTTT
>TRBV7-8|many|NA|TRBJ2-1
CASSPLGVLSYNEQFF
TGTGCCAGCAGCCCCTTAGGGGTCCTCTCCTACAATGAGCAGTTCTTC
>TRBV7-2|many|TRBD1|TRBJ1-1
CASTRTGEYAFF
TGTGCCAGCACCCGCACAGGGGAGTATGCTTTCTTT
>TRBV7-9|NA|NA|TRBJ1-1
CASSLVVSRSPEAFF
TGTGCCAGCAGCTTAGTTGTTTCTCGAAGCCCTGAAGCTTTCTTT
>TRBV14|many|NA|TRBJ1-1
CASSTGTYTEAFF
TGTGCCAGCAGCACTGGGACTTACACTGAAGCTTTCTTT
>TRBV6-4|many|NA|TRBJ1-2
CASSDFFRIGYTF
TGTGCCAGCAGTGACTTCTTCAGGATAGGCTACACCTTC
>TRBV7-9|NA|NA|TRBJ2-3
CASSMGGRSTDTQYF
TGTGCCAGCAGTATGGGGGGGCGCAGCACAGATACGCAGTATTTT
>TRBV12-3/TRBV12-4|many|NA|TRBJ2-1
CASSFYVNNEQFF
TGTGCCAGCAGTTTCTACGTAAACAATGAGCAGTTCTTC
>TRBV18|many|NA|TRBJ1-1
CASSQGTNTEAFF
TGTGCCAGCTCACAGGGGACGAACACTGAAGCTTTCTTT
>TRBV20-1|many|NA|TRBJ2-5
CSARDLGSAEETQYF
TGCAGTGCTAGAGATCTAGGTTCGGCAGAAGAGACCCAGTACTTC
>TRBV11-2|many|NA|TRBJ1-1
CASSRYSGQGNTEAFF
TGTGCCAGCAGCCGTTACTCTGGGCAGGGGAACACTGAAGCTTTCTTT
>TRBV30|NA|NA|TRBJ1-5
CAWSVQGSPQHF
TGTGCCTGGAGTGTACAGGGATCACCCCAGCATTTT
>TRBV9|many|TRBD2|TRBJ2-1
CASSVSPGLAYEQFF
TGTGCCAGCAGCGTATCACCGGGACTAGCCTATGAGCAGTTCTTC
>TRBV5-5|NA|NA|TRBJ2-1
CASGLLPDGSFNEQFF
TGTGCCAGCGGCCTCCTACCGGACGGGAGCTTCAATGAGCAGTTCTTC
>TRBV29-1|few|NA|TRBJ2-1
CSGQDSPIYYNEQFF
TGCAGCGGGCAGGACAGTCCCATTTACTACAATGAGCAGTTCTTC